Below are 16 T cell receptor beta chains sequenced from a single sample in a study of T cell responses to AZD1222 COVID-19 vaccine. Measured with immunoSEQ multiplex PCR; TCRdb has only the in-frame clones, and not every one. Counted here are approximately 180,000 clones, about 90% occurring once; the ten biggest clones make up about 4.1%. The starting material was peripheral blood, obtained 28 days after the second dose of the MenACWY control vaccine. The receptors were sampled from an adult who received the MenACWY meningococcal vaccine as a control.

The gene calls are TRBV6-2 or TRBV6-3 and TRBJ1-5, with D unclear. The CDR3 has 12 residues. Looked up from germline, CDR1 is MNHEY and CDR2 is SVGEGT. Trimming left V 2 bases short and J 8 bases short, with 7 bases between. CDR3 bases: TGTGCCAGCAGTTACATTGGGGAGCCCCAGCATTTT. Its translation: CASSYIGEPQHF.

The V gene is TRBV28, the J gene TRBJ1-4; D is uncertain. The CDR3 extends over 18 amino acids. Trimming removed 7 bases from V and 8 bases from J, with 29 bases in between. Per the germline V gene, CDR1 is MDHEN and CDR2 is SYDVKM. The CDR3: CASTFVAWTSHRTEKLFF. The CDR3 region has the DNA TGTGCCAGCACCTTCGTTGCCTGGACCTCTCACCGGACGGAAAAACTGTTTTTT.

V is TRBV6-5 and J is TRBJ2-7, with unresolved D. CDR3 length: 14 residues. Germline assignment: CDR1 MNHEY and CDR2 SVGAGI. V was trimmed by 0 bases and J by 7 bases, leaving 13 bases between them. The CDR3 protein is CASSYSTVPSEQYF. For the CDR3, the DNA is TGTGCCAGCAGTTACTCGACGGTTCCTTCGGAGCAGTACTTC.

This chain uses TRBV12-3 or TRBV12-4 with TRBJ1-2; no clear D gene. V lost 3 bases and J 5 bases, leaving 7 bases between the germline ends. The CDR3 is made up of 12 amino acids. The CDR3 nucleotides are TGTGCCAGCAGTTTTGGAGGATATGGCTACACCTTC. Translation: CASSFGGYGYTF.

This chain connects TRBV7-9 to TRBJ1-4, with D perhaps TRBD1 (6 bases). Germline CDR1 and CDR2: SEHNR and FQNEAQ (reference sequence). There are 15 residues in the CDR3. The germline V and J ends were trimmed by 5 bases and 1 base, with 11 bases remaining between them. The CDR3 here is CASSPRGGTNEKLFF. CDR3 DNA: TGTGCCAGCAGCCCCAGGGGAGGAACTAATGAAAAACTGTTTTTT.

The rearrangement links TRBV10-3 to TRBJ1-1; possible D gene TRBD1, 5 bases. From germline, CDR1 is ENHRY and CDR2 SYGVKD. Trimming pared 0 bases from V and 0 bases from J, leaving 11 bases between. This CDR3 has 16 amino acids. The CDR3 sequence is CAISESIQGLNTEAFF. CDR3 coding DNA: TGTGCCATCAGTGAGTCGATCCAGGGCTTGAACACTGAAGCTTTCTTT.

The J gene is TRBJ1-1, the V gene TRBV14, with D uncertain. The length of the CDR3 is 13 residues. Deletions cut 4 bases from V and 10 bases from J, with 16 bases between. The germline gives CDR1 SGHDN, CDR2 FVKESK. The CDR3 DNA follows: TGTGCCAGCAGCCCTCGGACTGGGTCAAGAGCTTTCTTT. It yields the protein CASSPRTGSRAFF.

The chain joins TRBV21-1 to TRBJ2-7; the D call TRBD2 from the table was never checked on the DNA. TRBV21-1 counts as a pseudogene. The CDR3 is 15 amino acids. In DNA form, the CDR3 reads TGTGCCAGCAGCATCCCGGGGAAAGCGTCCTACGAGCAGTACTTC. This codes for CASSIPGKASYEQYF.

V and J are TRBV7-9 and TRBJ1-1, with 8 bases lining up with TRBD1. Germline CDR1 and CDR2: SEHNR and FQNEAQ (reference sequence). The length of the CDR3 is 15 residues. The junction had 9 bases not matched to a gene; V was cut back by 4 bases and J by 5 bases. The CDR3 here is CASSSFGTGGTEAFF. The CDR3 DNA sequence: TGTGCCAGCAGCTCCTTCGGGACAGGCGGAACTGAAGCTTTCTTT.

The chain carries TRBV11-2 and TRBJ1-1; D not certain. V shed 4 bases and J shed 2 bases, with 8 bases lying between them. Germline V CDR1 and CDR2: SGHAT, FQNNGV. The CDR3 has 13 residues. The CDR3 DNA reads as TGTGCCAGCAGCTACGGTAGAAACACTGAAGCTTTCTTT. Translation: CASSYGRNTEAFF.

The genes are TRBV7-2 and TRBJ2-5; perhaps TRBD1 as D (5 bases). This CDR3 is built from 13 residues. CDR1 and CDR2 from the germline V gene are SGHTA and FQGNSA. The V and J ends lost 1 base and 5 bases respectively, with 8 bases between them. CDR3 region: CASSLGTQETQYF. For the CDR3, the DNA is TGTGCCAGCAGCTTAGGGACACAGGAGACCCAGTACTTC.

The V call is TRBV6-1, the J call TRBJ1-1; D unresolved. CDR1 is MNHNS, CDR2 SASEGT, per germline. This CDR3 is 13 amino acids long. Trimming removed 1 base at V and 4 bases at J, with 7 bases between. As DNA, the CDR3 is TGTGCCAGCAGTGAAGTAGGGCCCACTGAAGCTTTCTTT. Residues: CASSEVGPTEAFF.

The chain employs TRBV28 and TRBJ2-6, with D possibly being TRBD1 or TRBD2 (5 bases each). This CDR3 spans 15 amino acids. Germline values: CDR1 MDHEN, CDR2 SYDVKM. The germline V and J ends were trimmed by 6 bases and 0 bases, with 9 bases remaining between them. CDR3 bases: TGTGCCAGCAGCGGGACCAACTCTGGGGCCAACGTCCTGACTTTC. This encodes CASSGTNSGANVLTF.

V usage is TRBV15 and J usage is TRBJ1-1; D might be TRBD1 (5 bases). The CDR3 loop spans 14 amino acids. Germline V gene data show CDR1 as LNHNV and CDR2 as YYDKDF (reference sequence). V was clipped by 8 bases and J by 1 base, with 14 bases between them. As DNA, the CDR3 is TGTGCCACCGCGACCAGGGCGGGGAACACTGAAGCTTTCTTT. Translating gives CATATRAGNTEAFF.

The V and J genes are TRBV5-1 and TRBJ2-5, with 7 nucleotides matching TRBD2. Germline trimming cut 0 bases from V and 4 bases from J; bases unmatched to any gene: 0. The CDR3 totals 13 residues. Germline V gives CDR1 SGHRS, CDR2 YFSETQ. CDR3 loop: CASSLGGGETQYF. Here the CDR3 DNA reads TGCGCCAGCAGCTTGGGCGGGGGAGAGACCCAGTACTTC.

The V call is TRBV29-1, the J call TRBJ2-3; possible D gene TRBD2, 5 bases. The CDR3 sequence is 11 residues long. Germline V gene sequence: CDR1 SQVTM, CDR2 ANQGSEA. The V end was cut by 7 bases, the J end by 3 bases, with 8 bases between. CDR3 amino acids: CSAGLTDTQYF. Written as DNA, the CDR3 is TGCAGCGCCGGACTGACAGATACGCAGTATTTT.